These T cell receptor beta chains were read from a single sample in a study of CD8 T cells in Susac syndrome. TCRdb reprocessed the immunoSEQ multiplex PCR reads via MiXCR and lists one record per CDR3 protein. This table holds about 430,000 distinct CDR3 sequences, around 83% found once. The sequenced sample was CD8+ T cells from PBMCs. The receptors here all came from a human donor with multiple sclerosis. CDR3s include the opening cysteine and the closing phenylalanine or tryptophan. D genes are given only for firm matches. The size entry is marked missing in some rows and otherwise reads once, few, many or a size class.

>TRBJ2-7|NA|TRBV27|NA
CASSDSDSYEQYF
TGTGCCAGCAGTGACAGCGACTCCTACGAGCAGTACTTC
>TRBJ2-1|NA|TRBV28|NA
CASSLPSWRGPSSYNEQFF
TGTGCCAGCAGTTTACCCTCCTGGAGAGGACCGAGCTCCTACAATGAGCAGTTCTTC
>TRBJ1-2|NA|TRBV7-9|few
CASSGQPDYGYTF
TGTGCCAGCAGCGGACAGCCAGACTATGGCTACACCTTC
>TRBJ2-3|NA|TRBV3-1|NA
CASSQEPNVIRDKTSTDTQYF
TGTGCCAGCAGCCAAGAACCAAACGTGATCCGGGACAAAACTAGCACAGATACGCAGTATTTT
>TRBJ2-6|NA|TRBV5-4|NA
CASSLGVFGANVLTF
TGTGCCAGCAGCCTAGGGGTTTTTGGGGCCAACGTCCTGACTTTC
>TRBJ2-1|NA|TRBV7-2|NA
CASSLVLYDEQFF
TGTGCCAGCAGCTTAGTCTTATATGATGAGCAGTTCTTC
>TRBJ2-5|NA|TRBV29-1|NA
CSDRVAQETQYF
TGCAGCGACAGGGTCGCCCAAGAGACCCAGTACTTC
>TRBJ2-3|NA|TRBV29-1|NA
CSVEDERETDTQYF
TGCAGCGTTGAAGATGAAAGGGAAACAGATACGCAGTATTTT
>TRBJ2-2|TRBD2|TRBV29-1|NA
CSVEAPSGLTGELFF
TGCAGCGTTGAGGCGCCTAGCGGTTTGACCGGGGAGCTGTTTTTT
>TRBJ1-1|NA|TRBV5-4|NA
CASSFRGNTEAFF
TGTGCCAGCAGTTTCCGGGGGAACACTGAAGCTTTCTTT
>TRBJ2-3|NA|TRBV20-1|NA
CSSSQLTDTQYF
TGCAGTTCATCCCAACTCACAGATACGCAGTATTTT
>TRBJ1-1|TRBD1|TRBV27|NA
CASSSDREGIMNTEAFF
TGTGCCAGCAGTTCCGACAGGGAAGGGATCATGAACACTGAAGCTTTCTTT
>TRBJ2-1|NA|TRBV3-1|NA
CASSQGPINEQFF
TGTGCCAGCAGCCAAGGCCCCATCAATGAGCAGTTCTTC
>TRBJ2-2|TRBD1|TRBV24-1|NA
CATSDDRGANTGELFF
TGTGCCACCAGTGATGACAGGGGCGCGAACACCGGGGAGCTGTTTTTT
>TRBJ2-5|TRBD2|TRBV4-1|NA
CASSQETSGSQETQYF
TGCGCCAGCAGCCAAGAGACTAGCGGGAGCCAAGAGACCCAGTACTTC
>TRBJ2-2|TRBD1|TRBV6-5|NA
CASSYPRDRGFANTGELFF
TGTGCCAGCAGTTACCCCCGGGACAGGGGGTTCGCGAACACCGGGGAGCTGTTTTTT
>TRBJ1-5|TRBD1|TRBV7-9|NA
CASSLAGQGSNQPQHF
TGTGCCAGCAGCTTAGCAGGACAGGGGAGCAATCAGCCCCAGCATTTT
>TRBJ2-7|NA|TRBV7-6|few
CASSPLEGYEQYF
TGTGCCAGCAGCCCCCTTGAGGGCTACGAGCAGTACTTC
>TRBJ1-3|NA|TRBV5-4|NA
CASSLTGAPGNTIYF
TGTGCCAGCAGCTTGACCGGCGCCCCTGGAAACACCATATATTTT
>TRBJ2-1|NA|TRBV19|NA
CASSIGVGRSNEQFF
TGTGCCAGTAGTATTGGGGTGGGTAGATCCAATGAGCAGTTCTTC
>TRBJ2-1|NA|TRBV7-9|NA
CASSSPDSHGNEQFF
TGTGCCAGCAGCTCTCCGGACAGCCATGGTAATGAGCAGTTCTTC
>TRBJ2-1|NA|TRBV27|NA
CASSFNLRSEQFF
TGTGCCAGCAGCTTCAACCTCCGATCTGAGCAGTTCTTC
>TRBJ2-7|TRBD1|TRBV11-2|NA
CASSLDPYRGVTDEQYF
TGTGCCAGCAGCTTAGACCCCTACAGGGGGGTCACCGACGAGCAGTACTTC
>TRBJ2-1|TRBD2|TRBV20-1|NA
CSARGLAGGYNEQFF
TGCAGTGCTAGGGGACTAGCGGGGGGGTACAATGAGCAGTTCTTC
>TRBJ1-6|NA|TRBV20-1|NA
CSGRQASYNSPLHF
TGCAGTGGAAGACAGGCCTCCTATAATTCACCCCTCCACTTT
>TRBJ1-5|TRBD1|TRBV20-1|NA
CSARDGGQGPNQPQHF
TGCAGTGCTAGAGATGGAGGACAGGGCCCCAATCAGCCCCAGCATTTT
>TRBJ2-7|NA|TRBV15|few
CATSSGSEQYF
TGTGCCACCAGCAGCGGCTCCGAGCAGTACTTC
>TRBJ1-1|NA|TRBV29-1|NA
CSVQGLGTEAFF
TGCAGCGTACAGGGTCTTGGCACTGAAGCTTTCTTT
>TRBJ2-7|TRBD1|TRBV20-1|NA
CSARDQDRGTGEQYF
TGCAGTGCTAGAGACCAGGACAGGGGAACGGGAGAGCAGTACTTC
>TRBJ2-7|NA|TRBV6-5|NA
CASSYYATSSYEQYF
TGTGCCAGCAGTTACTATGCTACCAGCTCCTACGAGCAGTACTTC
>TRBJ1-1|NA|TRBV4-1|NA
CASSHRRDMNTEAFF
TGCGCCAGCAGCCACAGGAGGGATATGAACACTGAAGCTTTCTTT
>TRBJ1-6|TRBD1|TRBV30|once
CAWHTGVDSPLHF
TGTGCCTGGCATACAGGGGTAGATTCACCCCTCCACTTT
>TRBJ2-1|NA|TRBV5-1|NA
CASSLVGEASPYEQFF
TGCGCCAGCAGCTTGGTGGGGGAGGCGAGCCCCTATGAGCAGTTCTTC
>TRBJ2-7|NA|TRBV5-8|NA
CASSQPPRQVSYEQYF
TGTGCCAGCAGCCAACCACCGAGACAGGTCTCTTACGAGCAGTACTTC
>TRBJ2-7|TRBD1|TRBV5-1|NA
CASSLAFLQGENEQYF
TGCGCCAGCAGCTTGGCCTTCTTACAGGGGGAGAACGAGCAGTACTTC
>TRBJ2-3|NA|TRBV13|NA
CASSANRLDTQYF
TGTGCCAGCAGCGCCAACAGGTTAGATACGCAGTATTTT
>TRBJ1-1|NA|TRBV25-1|NA
CASSEFFNTEAFF
TGTGCCAGCAGTGAATTCTTTAACACTGAAGCTTTCTTT
>TRBJ1-2|NA|TRBV19|NA
CASSNRIAYGYTF
TGTGCCAGTAGCAATAGGATAGCCTATGGCTACACCTTC
>TRBJ1-2|NA|TRBV27|NA
CASTWSGANYGYTF
TGTGCCAGCACCTGGTCAGGGGCTAACTATGGCTACACCTTC
>TRBJ2-3|NA|TRBV5-1|NA
CASSFSGEPDTQYF
TGCGCCAGCAGCTTTTCGGGGGAACCAGATACGCAGTATTTT
>TRBJ2-3|TRBD2|TRBV6-1|NA
CASSLGHPGLAGSTDTQYF
TGTGCCAGCAGCCTCGGACACCCGGGACTAGCGGGGAGCACAGATACGCAGTATTTT
>TRBJ1-3|NA|TRBV2|NA
CASSVNPEDSGNTIYF
TGTGCCAGCAGTGTCAATCCGGAGGACTCTGGAAACACCATATATTTT
>TRBJ2-1|NA|TRBV2|NA
CASSAQGNNEQFF
TGTGCCAGCAGTGCACAGGGTAACAATGAGCAGTTCTTC
>TRBJ2-3|NA|TRBV25-1|NA
CASSEWEGGSTDTQYF
TGTGCCAGCAGTGAATGGGAGGGGGGCAGCACAGATACGCAGTATTTT
>TRBJ2-7|TRBD1|TRBV6-2/TRBV6-3|few
CASSWTLGQSVDEQYF
TGTGCCAGCAGTTGGACTTTGGGACAGTCTGTCGACGAGCAGTACTTC
>TRBJ2-7|NA|TRBV11-2|few
CASSWTEGSYEQYF
TGTGCCAGCAGCTGGACAGAAGGCTCCTACGAGCAGTACTTC
>TRBJ1-1|NA|TRBV5-5|few
CASSFVGNTEAFF
TGTGCCAGCAGCTTCGTTGGGAACACTGAAGCTTTCTTT
>TRBJ1-5|TRBD1|TRBV20-1|NA
CSAADGTGEVNGNQPQHF
TGCAGTGCTGCGGACGGGACAGGGGAGGTGAATGGCAATCAGCCCCAGCATTTT
>TRBJ1-1|TRBD1|TRBV13|NA
CASSLNGQDRGLASGEAFF
TGTGCCAGCAGCTTAAACGGGCAGGACAGGGGCCTTGCTTCTGGTGAAGCTTTCTTT
>TRBJ1-3|TRBD1|TRBV19|NA
CASSTLVPGQGSSSGNTIYF
TGTGCCAGTAGTACCCTCGTCCCGGGACAGGGATCAAGCTCTGGAAACACCATATATTTT
>TRBJ2-6|NA|TRBV25-1|NA
CASSEGPTGGANVLTF
TGTGCCAGCAGTGAAGGACCGACGGGAGGGGCCAACGTCCTGACTTTC
>TRBJ2-7|TRBD1|TRBV7-6|few
CASSFHRDRSPYEQYF
TGTGCCAGCAGTTTTCACCGGGACAGAAGCCCCTACGAGCAGTACTTC